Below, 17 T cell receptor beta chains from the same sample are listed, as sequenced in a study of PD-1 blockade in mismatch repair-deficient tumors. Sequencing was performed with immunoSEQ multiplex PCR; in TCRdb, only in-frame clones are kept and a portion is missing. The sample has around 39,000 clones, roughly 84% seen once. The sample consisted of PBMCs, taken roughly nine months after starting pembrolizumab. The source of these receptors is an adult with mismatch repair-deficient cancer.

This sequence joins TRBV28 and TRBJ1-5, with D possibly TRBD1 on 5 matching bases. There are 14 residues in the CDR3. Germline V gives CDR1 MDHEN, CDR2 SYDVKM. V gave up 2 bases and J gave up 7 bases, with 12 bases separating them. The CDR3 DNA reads TGTGCCAGCAGTTTACCAGGGATGTACCAGCCCCAGCATTTT. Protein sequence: CASSLPGMYQPQHF.

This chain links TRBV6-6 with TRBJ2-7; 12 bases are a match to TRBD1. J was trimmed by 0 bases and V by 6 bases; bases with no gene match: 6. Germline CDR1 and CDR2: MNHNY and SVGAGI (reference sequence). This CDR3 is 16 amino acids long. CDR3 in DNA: TGTGCCAGCAGCCGGGACAGGGGGCGAAGCTCCTACGAGCAGTACTTC. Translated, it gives CASSRDRGRSSYEQYF.

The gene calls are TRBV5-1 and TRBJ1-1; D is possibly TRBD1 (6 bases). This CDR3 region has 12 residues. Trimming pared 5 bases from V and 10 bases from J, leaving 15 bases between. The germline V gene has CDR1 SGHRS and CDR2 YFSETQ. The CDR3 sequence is CASSLIQGLAFF. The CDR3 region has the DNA TGCGCCAGCAGTTTGATACAGGGATTAGCTTTCTTT.

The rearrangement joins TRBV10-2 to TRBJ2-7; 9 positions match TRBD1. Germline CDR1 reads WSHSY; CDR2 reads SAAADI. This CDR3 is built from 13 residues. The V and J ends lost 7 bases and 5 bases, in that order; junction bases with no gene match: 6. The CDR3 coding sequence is TGCGCCAGCAAACCAGGACAGGGGAACGAGCAGTACTTC. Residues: CASKPGQGNEQYF.

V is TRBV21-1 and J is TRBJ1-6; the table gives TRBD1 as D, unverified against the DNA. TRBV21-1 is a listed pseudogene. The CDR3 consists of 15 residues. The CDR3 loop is CASSKTQGKQSPLHF. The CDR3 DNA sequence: TGTGCCAGCAGCAAAACTCAGGGGAAACAATCACCCCTCCACTTT.

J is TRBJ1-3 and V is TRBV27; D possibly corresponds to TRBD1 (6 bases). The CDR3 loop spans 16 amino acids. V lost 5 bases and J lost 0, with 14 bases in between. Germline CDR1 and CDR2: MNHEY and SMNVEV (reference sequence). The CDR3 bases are TGTGCCAGCAGTCCCATCCACAGGGTCTCTGGAAACACCATATATTTT. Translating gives CASSPIHRVSGNTIYF.

In nucleotides, the CDR3 is TGTGCCAGGAGAGCGCCTTCTTACAATGAGCAGTTCTTC. This codes for CARRAPSYNEQFF. The rearrangement joins TRBV2 to TRBJ2-1; no firm D call. V was cut by 9 bases and J by 4 bases, with 13 bases left in between. Germline CDR1 reads SNHLY; CDR2 reads FYNNEI. This CDR3 has 13 residues.

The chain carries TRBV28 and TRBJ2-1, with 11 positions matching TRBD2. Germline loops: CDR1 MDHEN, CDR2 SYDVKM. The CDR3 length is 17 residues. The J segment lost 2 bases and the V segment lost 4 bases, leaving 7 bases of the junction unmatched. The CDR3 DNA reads TGTGCCAGCAGTTCGCTAGCGGGAGGCCCAACCTACAATGAGCAGTTCTTC. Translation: CASSSLAGGPTYNEQFF.

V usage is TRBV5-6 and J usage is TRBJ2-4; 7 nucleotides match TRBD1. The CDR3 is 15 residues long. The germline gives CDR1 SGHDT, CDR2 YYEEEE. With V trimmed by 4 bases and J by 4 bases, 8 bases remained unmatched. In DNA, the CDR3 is TGTGCCAGCAGCCCGTTTGGGACAGAGAAAAACATTCAGTACTTC. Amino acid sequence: CASSPFGTEKNIQYF.

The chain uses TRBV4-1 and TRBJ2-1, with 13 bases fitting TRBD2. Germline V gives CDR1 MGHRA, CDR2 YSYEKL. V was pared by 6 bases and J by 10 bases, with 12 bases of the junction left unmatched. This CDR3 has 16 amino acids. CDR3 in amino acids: CASRTSGRAVGREQFF. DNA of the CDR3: TGCGCCAGCAGAACTAGCGGGAGGGCAGTGGGTCGGGAGCAGTTCTTC.

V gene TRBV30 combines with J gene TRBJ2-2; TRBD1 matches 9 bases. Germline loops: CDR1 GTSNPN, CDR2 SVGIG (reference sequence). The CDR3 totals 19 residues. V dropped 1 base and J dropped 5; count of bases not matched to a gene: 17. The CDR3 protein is CAWSAPRDRAEVLTGELFF. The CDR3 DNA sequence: TGTGCCTGGAGTGCCCCTAGGGACAGGGCGGAAGTCTTGACCGGGGAGCTGTTTTTT.

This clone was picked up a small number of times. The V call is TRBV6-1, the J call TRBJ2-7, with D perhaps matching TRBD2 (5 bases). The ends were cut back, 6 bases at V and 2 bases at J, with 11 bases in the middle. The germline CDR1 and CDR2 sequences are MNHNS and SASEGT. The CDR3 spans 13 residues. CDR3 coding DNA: TGTGCCAGCAGCCTAGCCCCTACCTACGAGCAGTACTTC. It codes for CASSLAPTYEQYF.

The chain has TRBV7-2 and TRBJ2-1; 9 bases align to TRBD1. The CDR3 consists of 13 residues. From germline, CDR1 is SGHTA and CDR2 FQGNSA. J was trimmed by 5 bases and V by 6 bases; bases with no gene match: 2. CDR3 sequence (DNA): TGTGCCAGCAGACAGGGGGCCGACAATGAGCAGTTCTTC. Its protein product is CASRQGADNEQFF.

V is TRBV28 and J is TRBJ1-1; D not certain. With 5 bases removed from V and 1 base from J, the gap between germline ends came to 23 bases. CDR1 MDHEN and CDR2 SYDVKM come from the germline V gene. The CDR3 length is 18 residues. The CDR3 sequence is CASSRESLFGLRNTEAFF. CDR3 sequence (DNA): TGTGCCAGCAGTCGAGAATCCCTTTTTGGACTTCGGAACACTGAAGCTTTCTTT.

The CDR3 region is CASELPRGGYTF. CDR3 sequence (DNA): TGTGCCAGCGAACTGCCTCGGGGTGGCTACACCTTC. The J gene is TRBJ1-2, the V gene TRBV2; the D is unclear. The V end was cut by 8 bases, the J end by 7 bases, with 14 bases between. Per germline, CDR1 SNHLY and CDR2 FYNNEI. This CDR3 has 12 residues.

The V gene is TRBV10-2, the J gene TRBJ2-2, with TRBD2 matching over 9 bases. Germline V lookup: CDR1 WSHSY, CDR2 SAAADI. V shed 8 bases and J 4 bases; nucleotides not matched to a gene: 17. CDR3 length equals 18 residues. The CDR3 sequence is CASLLSGSGFAGTGELFF. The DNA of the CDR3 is TGCGCCAGCCTACTTAGCGGGAGTGGATTTGCGGGCACCGGGGAGCTGTTTTTT.

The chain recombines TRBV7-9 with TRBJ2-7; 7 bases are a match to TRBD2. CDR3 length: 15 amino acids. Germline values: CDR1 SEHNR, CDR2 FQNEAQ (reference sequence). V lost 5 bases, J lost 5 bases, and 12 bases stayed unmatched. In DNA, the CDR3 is TGTGCCAGCAGCAGCGGGGTCACCCCAGTGGACGAGCAGTACTTC. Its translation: CASSSGVTPVDEQYF.